Each of the 5 T cell receptor beta chains below was sequenced from the same sample in a study of T cell responses to AZD1222 COVID-19 vaccine. The table came from immunoSEQ multiplex PCR; TCRdb's copy has only in-frame clones and leaves some out. This table has approximately 80,000 clones, over 75% appearing once. The sample was peripheral blood, taken 28 days after the second AZD1222 dose. The receptors stem from an adult who received the AZD1222 COVID-19 vaccine.

The chain has TRBV6-5 and TRBJ2-7; 8 bases match TRBD2. The CDR3 has 15 amino acids. J was trimmed by 3 bases and V by 0 bases; bases with no gene match: 4. From germline, CDR1 is MNHEY and CDR2 SVGAGI. This chain's CDR3 is CASSYSGTRGYEQYF. As DNA, the CDR3 is TGTGCCAGCAGTTACTCGGGGACTAGAGGCTACGAGCAGTACTTC.

There are a few counts of this clone. The chain is built from TRBV5-5 and TRBJ1-2; no clear D. CDR1 and CDR2 from the germline V gene are SGHKS and YYEKEE (reference sequence). Deletions cut 4 bases from V and 4 bases from J, with 11 bases between. This CDR3 is built from 13 residues. The CDR3 protein is CASSPEPSYGYTF. The CDR3 nucleotides read TGTGCCAGCAGCCCAGAACCTTCCTATGGCTACACCTTC.

The chain combines TRBV11-3 with TRBJ2-5, with D uncertain. The CDR3 spans 11 residues. Germline lookup yields CDR1 SGHNT and CDR2 YENEEA. The V end was cut by 8 bases, the J end by 4 bases, with 8 bases between. The CDR3 reads CASYSGETQYF. The CDR3 nucleotides read TGTGCCAGCTACTCCGGAGAGACCCAGTACTTC.

The chain couples TRBV24-1 to TRBJ2-2; tentatively, D is TRBD1 or TRBD2 (6 bases each). Trimming left V 1 base short and J 5 bases short, with 19 bases between. Germline loops: CDR1 KGHDR, CDR2 SFDVKD. The CDR3 runs 18 residues. The CDR3 nucleotides are TGTGCCACCAGTGATTTTAAGGGGGGCCTCTTCCCTACCGGGGAGCTGTTTTTT. This encodes CATSDFKGGLFPTGELFF.

V and J are TRBV30 and TRBJ2-3; D possibly corresponds to TRBD1 (5 bases). The V gene lost 2 bases and the J gene lost 6 bases, with 18 bases spanning the gap. Germline V gives CDR1 GTSNPN, CDR2 SVGIG (reference sequence). This CDR3 is built from 15 residues. CDR3 protein: CAWSFGALLADTQYF. Written as DNA, the CDR3 is TGTGCCTGGAGTTTTGGGGCCCTCCTGGCGGATACGCAGTATTTT.